Listed below are T cell receptor beta chains from one sample, sequenced in a study of shared clonotypes between healthy human individuals. Libraries were prepared by immunoSEQ multiplex PCR; TCRdb keeps only in-frame clonotypes and omits some of them. The sample lists some 2 million clones, less than 95% occurring once. Sequenced sample: naive CD8+ T cells sorted from blood. These receptors all come from a man aged 18 to 30 in good health. The CDR3 runs from the conserved cysteine through the conserved F or W. The D gene is left open where the match is weak. The size entry is marked missing in some rows and otherwise reads once, few, many or a size class.

j_gene	abundance	d_gene	v_gene	len	CDR3nt	CDR3aa
TRBJ2-5	once	TRBD2	TRBV6-1	16	TGTGCCAGCAGTGAAGTTGGTAGCGGGGATCAAGAGACCCAGTACTTC	CASSEVGSGDQETQYF
TRBJ2-7	.	.	TRBV4-1	18	TGCGCCAGCAGCCAAGATCTGGGAACACGGTTGGGGCTCTACGAGCAGTACTTC	CASSQDLGTRLGLYEQYF
TRBJ2-7	.	.	TRBV5-1	15	TGCGCCAGCAGCTTGGGGGCGTCAGGGTTGTACGAGCAGTACTTC	CASSLGASGLYEQYF
TRBJ2-7	.	.	TRBV27	14	TGTGCCAGCAGTTTAGCAGTAGTCGGTTACGAGCAGTACTTC	CASSLAVVGYEQYF
TRBJ1-1	once	.	TRBV5-1	12	TGCGCCAGCAGCAAAGGGGGGGATGAAGCTTTCTTT	CASSKGGDEAFF
TRBJ2-1	.	.	TRBV27	13	TGTGCCAGCACTAACTGGGGGGGCGATGAGCAGTTCTTC	CASTNWGGDEQFF
TRBJ1-2	.	.	TRBV29-1	14	TGCAGCGTTGAAGGTCTGGTAGGGGACGATGGCTACACCTTC	CSVEGLVGDDGYTF
TRBJ1-3	.	.	TRBV14	15	TGTGCCAGCAGCCAAGAGAGGGGGTCTGGAAACACCATATATTTT	CASSQERGSGNTIYF
TRBJ2-5	.	TRBD2	TRBV10-2	19	TGCGCCAGCAGTGAGGAGGGTGTTATGGGTCTAGCGGATCAAGAGACCCAGTACTTC	CASSEEGVMGLADQETQYF
TRBJ1-2	.	.	TRBV2	14	TGTGCCAGCAGTGAACGGGGATCCAGTGGCGGCTACACCTTC	CASSERGSSGGYTF
TRBJ2-1	.	.	TRBV5-6	12	TGTGCCAGCAGCTTGGCGGGGAATGAGCAGTTCTTC	CASSLAGNEQFF
TRBJ2-7	once	.	TRBV19	13	TGTGCCAGTAGTTCGGAGGGGCACTACGAGCAGTACTTC	CASSSEGHYEQYF
TRBJ2-3	once	TRBD2	TRBV5-1	15	TGCGCCAGCAGCTTAGCTAGCGGGGGCACAGATACGCAGTATTTT	CASSLASGGTDTQYF
TRBJ2-7	.	.	TRBV27	14	TGTGCCAGCAGTTTTACTAGCCCGCCGGTCGAGCAGTACTTC	CASSFTSPPVEQYF
TRBJ2-7	.	TRBD2	TRBV9	15	TGTGCCAGCAGCACCGGGACTAGCGGGGCTATCGAGCAGTACTTC	CASSTGTSGAIEQYF
TRBJ2-7	.	.	TRBV25-1	13	TGTGCCAGCAGTGAGTATAACGCCTACGAGCAGTACTTC	CASSEYNAYEQYF
TRBJ2-1	.	.	TRBV29-1	14	TGCAGCGTTGTTACAGGGTCGGGCTACAATGAGCAGTTCTTC	CSVVTGSGYNEQFF
TRBJ1-1	.	.	TRBV27	15	TGTGCCAGCAGTTTATACAGGGATCCGAACACTGAAGCTTTCTTT	CASSLYRDPNTEAFF
TRBJ2-7	.	.	TRBV7-9	12	TGTGCCAGCAGCCGGGGACACTACGAGCAGTACTTC	CASSRGHYEQYF
TRBJ2-1	.	TRBD2	TRBV6-1	14	TGTGCCAGCAGTGGCCCGACTAGCAGGGATGAGCAGTTCTTC	CASSGPTSRDEQFF
TRBJ2-2	.	TRBD1	TRBV29-1	16	TGCAGCGTTGACCCCGGACAGGGGGAGGCCACCGGGGAGCTGTTTTTT	CSVDPGQGEATGELFF
TRBJ1-5	.	.	TRBV27	14	TGTGCCAGCAGCCCGACCCCATCTAATCAGCCCCAGCATTTT	CASSPTPSNQPQHF
TRBJ2-7	.	.	TRBV6-5	13	TGTGCCAGCAGTTACTCGAGTTACTACGAGCAGTACTTC	CASSYSSYYEQYF
TRBJ2-7	.	.	TRBV2	12	TGTGCCAGCCTAGGACAAACCTACGAGCAGTACTTC	CASLGQTYEQYF
TRBJ2-7	.	.	TRBV18	13	TGTGCCAGCTCACCCGACAGAACATACGAGCAGTACTTC	CASSPDRTYEQYF
TRBJ2-5	.	TRBD2	TRBV13	18	TGTGCCAGCAGTCTGGGACTAGCGGGTGCTCGGGGCGTGGAGACCCAGTACTTC	CASSLGLAGARGVETQYF
TRBJ2-1	.	TRBD2	TRBV30	13	TGTGCCTGGACTAGCGGGAGCTACAATGAGCAGTTCTTC	CAWTSGSYNEQFF
TRBJ2-1	.	TRBD1	TRBV4-1	14	TGCGCCAGCAGCCAAGATGGGACAGGGGTTTTCCAGTTCTTC	CASSQDGTGVFQFF
TRBJ2-7	.	TRBD2	TRBV5-4	14	TGTGCCAGCAGCTTGGGACTAGCGAGAGACGAGCAGTACTTC	CASSLGLARDEQYF
TRBJ1-1	.	.	TRBV27	13	TGTGCCAGCAGTTTGAAAGGGCTGGGTGAAGCTTTCTTT	CASSLKGLGEAFF
TRBJ2-1	.	TRBD2	TRBV19	15	TGTGCCAGTAGTATAGTTGGAGCGGGGAACAATGAGCAGTTCTTC	CASSIVGAGNNEQFF
TRBJ2-1	.	.	TRBV11-2	13	TGTGCCAGCAGCTTAGCAGTTGCCGATGAGCAGTTCTTC	CASSLAVADEQFF
TRBJ2-1	.	TRBD1	TRBV6-1	14	TGTGCCAGCAGTCACAGGGGGCTGAACAATGAGCAGTTCTTC	CASSHRGLNNEQFF
TRBJ1-6	.	.	TRBV27	17	TGTGCCAGCAGTTTATCCCCGGGACAAACCTATAATTCACCCCTCCACTTT	CASSLSPGQTYNSPLHF
TRBJ2-5	.	TRBD2	TRBV7-2	16	TGTGCCAGCAGCTCTTTAGCGGGGGGCCTCAGGGAGACCCAGTACTTC	CASSSLAGGLRETQYF
TRBJ1-2	.	TRBD1	TRBV4-1	15	TGCGCCAGCAGCTTCTCGACAGGGGTTAACTATGGCTACACCTTC	CASSFSTGVNYGYTF
TRBJ1-1	.	.	TRBV30	13	TGTGCCTGGAGTGCCCTTCGGGGGACTGAAGCTTTCTTT	CAWSALRGTEAFF
TRBJ2-1	.	.	TRBV4-2	12	TGTGCCAGCAGCCCAACCTACAATGAGCAGTTCTTC	CASSPTYNEQFF
TRBJ1-2	.	.	TRBV13	17	TGTGCCAGCAGCCCAAATTCGGGAGACGGGATAGGGCCTGGCTACACCTTC	CASSPNSGDGIGPGYTF
TRBJ1-4	.	.	TRBV23-1	17	TGCGCCAGCAGTCTCGGGGCAGGGAGTACAACTAATGAAAAACTGTTTTTT	CASSLGAGSTTNEKLFF
TRBJ2-5	.	.	TRBV2	14	TGTGCCAGCAGTGATACCATGACATGGGAGACCCAGTACTTC	CASSDTMTWETQYF
TRBJ2-1	.	TRBD2	TRBV7-9	16	TGTGCCAGCAGCTTCTTGGGACTAGTGAATTGGAATGAGCAGTTCTTC	CASSFLGLVNWNEQFF
TRBJ2-1	.	TRBD2	TRBV27	17	TGTGCCAGCAGTTTATCGCCCCCCACTGCGGGAGCTTATGAGCAGTTCTTC	CASSLSPPTAGAYEQFF
TRBJ2-7	.	.	TRBV4-1	14	TGCGCCAGCAGCCCTTTAGGTGGTCCCTACGAGCAGTACTTC	CASSPLGGPYEQYF
TRBJ2-7	.	.	TRBV5-8	13	TGTGCCAGCAGCGGCACGGACTCCTACGAGCAGTACTTC	CASSGTDSYEQYF
TRBJ1-1	.	.	TRBV19	14	TGTGCCAGTAGCTCAGCGACGGGAAACACTGAAGCTTTCTTT	CASSSATGNTEAFF
TRBJ2-7	.	.	TRBV9	14	TGTGCCAGCAGCCCGGGGACCGGGGCCTACGAGCAGTACTTC	CASSPGTGAYEQYF
TRBJ2-7	.	.	TRBV27	12	TGTGCCAGCAGTTTCTCAGGGTTCGAGCAGTACTTC	CASSFSGFEQYF
TRBJ2-1	once	.	TRBV13	17	TGTGCCAGCAGCCCAGTACGGGTCACAAGCTCCTACAATGAGCAGTTCTTC	CASSPVRVTSSYNEQFF